Listed below are T cell receptor beta chains from one sample, sequenced in a study of T cell responses to AZD1222 COVID-19 vaccine. Generated by immunoSEQ multiplex PCR, the TCRdb table keeps only in-frame clones and is missing some. The repertoire holds tens of thousands of clones, with just over 90% as singletons. The sequencing used peripheral blood, collected 28 days after the second AZD1222 dose. The source of these receptors is an adult who received the AZD1222 COVID-19 vaccine. Each CDR3 is given with its conserved first and last residue. Each record gives: V gene, J gene, clone size, D gene, CDR3 DNA, CDR3 protein. The D gene is left open where the match is weak. Rows may omit the clone size; those that give it use once, few, many or a size class.

v_call: TRBV28; j_call: TRBJ1-2; clone_size: .; d_call: TRBD1; cdr3_nt: TGTGCCAGCAACACGCAGGGGGACTATGGCTACACCTTC; cdr3_aa: CASNTQGDYGYTF
v_call: TRBV9; j_call: TRBJ1-1; clone_size: .; d_call: .; cdr3_nt: TGTGCCAGCAGCATGTCGGACAGCATGAACACTGAAGCTTTCTTT; cdr3_aa: CASSMSDSMNTEAFF
v_call: TRBV20-1; j_call: TRBJ1-2; clone_size: once; d_call: .; cdr3_nt: TGCAGTGCCATCGAGTATGGCTACACCTTC; cdr3_aa: CSAIEYGYTF
v_call: TRBV14; j_call: TRBJ2-1; clone_size: .; d_call: .; cdr3_nt: TGTGCCAGCAGCCACCGAGTACAGGCACGCGACAAGTTCTTC; cdr3_aa: CASSHRVQARDKFF
v_call: TRBV19; j_call: TRBJ1-3; clone_size: .; d_call: .; cdr3_nt: TGTGCCAGTAGTATGTACGGCTCTGGAAACACCATATATTTT; cdr3_aa: CASSMYGSGNTIYF
v_call: TRBV3-1/TRBV3-2; j_call: TRBJ2-7; clone_size: .; d_call: .; cdr3_nt: TGTGCCAGCAGCCAAGGTCCGTTTGAGCAGTACTTC; cdr3_aa: CASSQGPFEQYF
v_call: TRBV7-9; j_call: TRBJ1-4; clone_size: .; d_call: .; cdr3_nt: TGTGCCAGCAGCTTGGGAGTTGCCGCAACTAATGAAAAACTGTTTTTT; cdr3_aa: CASSLGVAATNEKLFF
v_call: TRBV4-2; j_call: TRBJ2-2; clone_size: .; d_call: TRBD1; cdr3_nt: TGTGCCAGCAGCCAGGGACAGTCGTACACCGGGGAGCTGTTTTTT; cdr3_aa: CASSQGQSYTGELFF
v_call: TRBV4-1; j_call: TRBJ1-2; clone_size: .; d_call: TRBD1; cdr3_nt: TGCGCCAGCAGTCCAGGGGACAGGGGCTATGGCTACACCTTC; cdr3_aa: CASSPGDRGYGYTF
v_call: TRBV5-1; j_call: TRBJ1-6; clone_size: once; d_call: TRBD1; cdr3_nt: TGCGCCAGCAGCTTTGGACAGGATCTTTCACCCCTCCACTTT; cdr3_aa: CASSFGQDLSPLHF
v_call: TRBV11-2; j_call: TRBJ2-3; clone_size: once; d_call: .; cdr3_nt: TGTGCCAGCAGCTTTGCGGCTCGCACAGATACGCAGTATTTT; cdr3_aa: CASSFAARTDTQYF
v_call: TRBV3-1/TRBV3-2; j_call: TRBJ1-3; clone_size: .; d_call: TRBD1; cdr3_nt: TGTGCCAGCAGCCAGACAGGGTCTGGAAACACCATATATTTT; cdr3_aa: CASSQTGSGNTIYF
v_call: TRBV2; j_call: TRBJ1-2; clone_size: .; d_call: TRBD1; cdr3_nt: TGTGCCAGCAGTGTACGGACAGGGGGGGCGAGTGGCTACACCTTC; cdr3_aa: CASSVRTGGASGYTF
v_call: TRBV6-5; j_call: TRBJ1-5; clone_size: .; d_call: .; cdr3_nt: TGTGCCAGCAGCGTGGGACCGAGCAATCAGCCCCAGCATTTT; cdr3_aa: CASSVGPSNQPQHF
v_call: TRBV28; j_call: TRBJ2-2; clone_size: .; d_call: TRBD1; cdr3_nt: TGTGCCAGCAGTGCAACCGGGACAGGGGGGACCGGGGAGCTGTTTTTT; cdr3_aa: CASSATGTGGTGELFF
v_call: TRBV30; j_call: TRBJ1-3; clone_size: .; d_call: .; cdr3_nt: TGTGCCTGGAAGCGCTCTGGAAACACCATATATTTT; cdr3_aa: CAWKRSGNTIYF
v_call: TRBV2; j_call: TRBJ2-4; clone_size: .; d_call: .; cdr3_nt: TGTGCCAGCAGTGGTTTTGCCAAAAACATTCAGTACTTC; cdr3_aa: CASSGFAKNIQYF
v_call: TRBV2; j_call: TRBJ1-2; clone_size: .; d_call: .; cdr3_nt: TGTGCCAGCACGACAGCGAACTATGGCTACACCTTC; cdr3_aa: CASTTANYGYTF
v_call: TRBV6-1; j_call: TRBJ2-1; clone_size: .; d_call: TRBD2; cdr3_nt: TGTGCCAGCAGTGAAGCGAGAAAAAGCGGGGGGAGGGATGAGCAGTTCTTC; cdr3_aa: CASSEARKSGGRDEQFF
v_call: TRBV6-2/TRBV6-3; j_call: TRBJ2-2; clone_size: once; d_call: TRBD2; cdr3_nt: TGTGCCAGCAGCCTAACTAGCGGGGGAAACACCGGGGAGCTGTTTTTT; cdr3_aa: CASSLTSGGNTGELFF
v_call: TRBV18; j_call: TRBJ1-4; clone_size: .; d_call: .; cdr3_nt: TGTGCCAGCTCTCGCTCGCCGACAGCTGTTGGGGAAAAACTGTTTTTT; cdr3_aa: CASSRSPTAVGEKLFF
v_call: TRBV27; j_call: TRBJ2-7; clone_size: .; d_call: .; cdr3_nt: TGTGCCAGCAGTTTCACTGGGGCGCGCTACGAGCAGTACTTC; cdr3_aa: CASSFTGARYEQYF
v_call: TRBV29-1; j_call: TRBJ1-2; clone_size: .; d_call: TRBD1; cdr3_nt: TGCAGCGTCCCGGGACAGGGGATTTCTAACTATGGCTACACCTTC; cdr3_aa: CSVPGQGISNYGYTF
v_call: TRBV11-2; j_call: TRBJ1-1; clone_size: .; d_call: .; cdr3_nt: TGTGCCAGCAGCTTAGGTGGGGGGATGAACACTGAAGCTTTCTTT; cdr3_aa: CASSLGGGMNTEAFF
v_call: TRBV7-8; j_call: TRBJ1-5; clone_size: .; d_call: TRBD1; cdr3_nt: TGTGCCAGCAGCTATCCCGTGACAGGGGATATCTATAGCAATCAGCCCCAGCATTTT; cdr3_aa: CASSYPVTGDIYSNQPQHF
v_call: TRBV7-8; j_call: TRBJ1-1; clone_size: once; d_call: TRBD1; cdr3_nt: TGTGCCAGCAGCCTCACAGGGGGCTCCCCTGAAGCTTTCTTT; cdr3_aa: CASSLTGGSPEAFF
v_call: TRBV7-9; j_call: TRBJ2-7; clone_size: .; d_call: .; cdr3_nt: TGTGCCAGCAGCTTCGAAGGTTACGAGCAGTACTTC; cdr3_aa: CASSFEGYEQYF
v_call: TRBV4-2; j_call: TRBJ2-5; clone_size: .; d_call: TRBD2; cdr3_nt: TGTGCCAGCAGCCCCGGGGCTAGCGGGGAACCGGGGGAGACCCAGTACTTC; cdr3_aa: CASSPGASGEPGETQYF
v_call: TRBV10-3; j_call: TRBJ2-4; clone_size: .; d_call: .; cdr3_nt: TGTGCCATCAGTGAGACAACTACCCCGGGACGGGAAAACATTCAGTACTTC; cdr3_aa: CAISETTTPGRENIQYF
v_call: TRBV10-3; j_call: TRBJ2-7; clone_size: few; d_call: .; cdr3_nt: TGTGCCATCAGGGATACAGGAATCTCCTACGAGCAGTACTTC; cdr3_aa: CAIRDTGISYEQYF
v_call: TRBV7-2; j_call: TRBJ1-4; clone_size: .; d_call: .; cdr3_nt: TGTGCCAGCAGCTTAGGGTTCGGGAGTCCGGCTAATGAAAAACTGTTTTTT; cdr3_aa: CASSLGFGSPANEKLFF
v_call: TRBV5-4; j_call: TRBJ2-5; clone_size: .; d_call: .; cdr3_nt: TGTGCCAGCAGCTGGACTGGCCAAGAGACCCAGTACTTC; cdr3_aa: CASSWTGQETQYF
v_call: TRBV5-6; j_call: TRBJ2-7; clone_size: once; d_call: .; cdr3_nt: TGTGCCAGCAGCCCCGTGGGGGGCTACGAGCAGTACTTC; cdr3_aa: CASSPVGGYEQYF
v_call: TRBV4-1; j_call: TRBJ1-1; clone_size: once; d_call: .; cdr3_nt: TGCGCCAGCAGCCCCAACGAAGTCACTGAAGCTTTCTTT; cdr3_aa: CASSPNEVTEAFF
v_call: TRBV28; j_call: TRBJ2-7; clone_size: .; d_call: .; cdr3_nt: TGTGCCAGCAGCCGGCACGGACCCTCCTACGAGCAGTACTTC; cdr3_aa: CASSRHGPSYEQYF
v_call: TRBV10-3; j_call: TRBJ2-1; clone_size: few; d_call: TRBD1; cdr3_nt: TGTGCCATCAGTGACCCGGGACAGGGGCCCTACAATGAGCAGTTCTTC; cdr3_aa: CAISDPGQGPYNEQFF
v_call: TRBV30; j_call: TRBJ1-5; clone_size: once; d_call: .; cdr3_nt: TGTGCCTGGAGTGTACCAGGGTTTGCTCAGCCCCAGCATTTT; cdr3_aa: CAWSVPGFAQPQHF
v_call: TRBV10-1; j_call: TRBJ1-6; clone_size: .; d_call: TRBD1; cdr3_nt: TGCGCCAGCAGTGAAGGACAGGGGTATAATTCACCCCTCCACTTT; cdr3_aa: CASSEGQGYNSPLHF
v_call: TRBV7-9; j_call: TRBJ1-2; clone_size: .; d_call: TRBD1; cdr3_nt: TGTGCCAGCAGCCCCGGGACAGGGTCCTCTAACTATGGCTACACCTTC; cdr3_aa: CASSPGTGSSNYGYTF
v_call: TRBV5-1; j_call: TRBJ1-1; clone_size: .; d_call: TRBD1; cdr3_nt: TGCGCCAGCAGCATCGATCAGGGGGGTGATCACACTGAAGCTTTCTTT; cdr3_aa: CASSIDQGGDHTEAFF
v_call: TRBV7-9; j_call: TRBJ2-1; clone_size: once; d_call: TRBD2; cdr3_nt: TGTGCCAGCAGCTCGGGAGCGGGGGATTACAATGAGCAGTTCTTC; cdr3_aa: CASSSGAGDYNEQFF
v_call: TRBV6-5; j_call: TRBJ1-6; clone_size: .; d_call: .; cdr3_nt: TGTGCCTCCCGGGGACGCCTTAATTCACCCCTCCACTTT; cdr3_aa: CASRGRLNSPLHF
v_call: TRBV10-3; j_call: TRBJ2-2; clone_size: .; d_call: TRBD2; cdr3_nt: TGTGCCATCAGTGAGCCGAGCGGGGGGCTTAACACCGGGGAGCTGTTTTTT; cdr3_aa: CAISEPSGGLNTGELFF
v_call: TRBV9; j_call: TRBJ2-3; clone_size: .; d_call: TRBD1; cdr3_nt: TGTGCCAGCAGCGCGCCGACAGGGCCGGCGTATTTT; cdr3_aa: CASSAPTGPAYF
v_call: TRBV7-9; j_call: TRBJ2-7; clone_size: .; d_call: .; cdr3_nt: TGTGCCAGCAGCCTCAATACGGAGGGCGGCGAGCAGTACTTC; cdr3_aa: CASSLNTEGGEQYF
v_call: TRBV6-2/TRBV6-3; j_call: TRBJ1-5; clone_size: .; d_call: TRBD1; cdr3_nt: TGTGCCAGCAGTCCGGACAGGGGAAATCAGCCCCAGCATTTT; cdr3_aa: CASSPDRGNQPQHF
v_call: TRBV15; j_call: TRBJ1-1; clone_size: .; d_call: .; cdr3_nt: TGTGCCACCAGCAGCGGCGGGCTTGGGTCCACTGAAGCTTTCTTT; cdr3_aa: CATSSGGLGSTEAFF
v_call: TRBV7-2; j_call: TRBJ1-6; clone_size: .; d_call: .; cdr3_nt: TGTGCCAGCGGGGTTCAGACGGATTCACCCCTCCACTTT; cdr3_aa: CASGVQTDSPLHF
v_call: TRBV7-9; j_call: TRBJ1-2; clone_size: .; d_call: .; cdr3_nt: TGTGCCAGCAGCTTGGGACGGATAAACTATGGCTACACCTTC; cdr3_aa: CASSLGRINYGYTF
v_call: TRBV30; j_call: TRBJ1-6; clone_size: once; d_call: .; cdr3_nt: TGTGCCTGGAGTACGATATCCGGGGGGTCCTATAATTCACCCCTCCACTTT; cdr3_aa: CAWSTISGGSYNSPLHF
v_call: TRBV3-1/TRBV3-2; j_call: TRBJ1-2; clone_size: .; d_call: TRBD1; cdr3_nt: TGTGCCAGCAGCCAAGATGCGGGACAGGGTTATGGCTACACCTTC; cdr3_aa: CASSQDAGQGYGYTF
v_call: TRBV21-1; j_call: TRBJ1-2; clone_size: .; d_call: .; cdr3_nt: TGTGCCAGCAGGGGCTCCCCTCGTCACTATGGCTACACCTTC; cdr3_aa: CASRGSPRHYGYTF
v_call: TRBV9; j_call: TRBJ1-6; clone_size: .; d_call: .; cdr3_nt: TGTGCCAGCAGCGGTACAGGGAACGGTAATTCACCCCTCCACTTT; cdr3_aa: CASSGTGNGNSPLHF
v_call: TRBV7-3; j_call: TRBJ2-2; clone_size: .; d_call: .; cdr3_nt: TGTGCCAGCAGCGCCGACACCGGGGAGCTGTTTTTT; cdr3_aa: CASSADTGELFF
v_call: TRBV7-9; j_call: TRBJ1-4; clone_size: .; d_call: .; cdr3_nt: TGTGCCAGCACCCCCCCCCGGCTAGGCGAAAAACTGTTTTTT; cdr3_aa: CASTPPRLGEKLFF
v_call: TRBV28; j_call: TRBJ1-6; clone_size: few; d_call: .; cdr3_nt: TGTGCCAGCTTTAGGGGCAGTAATTCACCCCTCCACTTT; cdr3_aa: CASFRGSNSPLHF
v_call: TRBV5-1; j_call: TRBJ1-2; clone_size: .; d_call: .; cdr3_nt: TGCGCCAGCAGCGCCCTCTCCACTAACTATGGCTACACCTTC; cdr3_aa: CASSALSTNYGYTF
v_call: TRBV28; j_call: TRBJ1-1; clone_size: once; d_call: .; cdr3_nt: TGTGCCAGCAGCCCCCAGCGCACTGAAGCTTTCTTT; cdr3_aa: CASSPQRTEAFF
v_call: TRBV29-1; j_call: TRBJ2-3; clone_size: few; d_call: .; cdr3_nt: TGCAGCGTTGACGATGCGAGGATGGGCACAGATACGCAGTATTTT; cdr3_aa: CSVDDARMGTDTQYF
v_call: TRBV24-1; j_call: TRBJ1-5; clone_size: once; d_call: .; cdr3_nt: TGTGCCACCAGTGATTTCTGGCACAATCAGCCCCAGCATTTT; cdr3_aa: CATSDFWHNQPQHF